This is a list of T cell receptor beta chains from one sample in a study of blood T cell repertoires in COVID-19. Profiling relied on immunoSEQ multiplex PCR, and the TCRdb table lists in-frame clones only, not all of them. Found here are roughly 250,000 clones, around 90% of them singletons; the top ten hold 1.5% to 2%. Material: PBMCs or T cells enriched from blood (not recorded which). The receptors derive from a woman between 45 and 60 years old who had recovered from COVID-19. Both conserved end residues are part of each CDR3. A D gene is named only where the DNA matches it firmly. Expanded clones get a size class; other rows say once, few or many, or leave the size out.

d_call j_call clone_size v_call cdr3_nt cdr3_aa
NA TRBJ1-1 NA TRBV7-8 TGTGCCAGCAGCTTAGCGCGGGCAGAGGGGGACACTGAAGCTTTCTTT CASSLARAEGDTEAFF
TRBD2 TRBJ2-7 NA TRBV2 TGTGCCAGCAGGGTGACTAGCGGGGGCTACGAGCAGTACTTC CASRVTSGGYEQYF
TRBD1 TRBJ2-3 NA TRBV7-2 TGTGCCAGCAGCTGGGGACAGGGCGTGTATACGCAGTATTTT CASSWGQGVYTQYF
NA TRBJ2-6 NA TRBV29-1 TGCAGCGTTGAAATGGCAGCTGGGGCCAACGTCCTGACTTTC CSVEMAAGANVLTF
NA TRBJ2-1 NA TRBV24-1 TGTGCCACCAGTGACCCCCGGGACTCTCTCAATGAGCAGTTCTTC CATSDPRDSLNEQFF
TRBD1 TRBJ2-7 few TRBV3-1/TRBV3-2 TGTGCCAGCAGCCCCGGGACAGGGGGCGCCTACGAGCAGTACTTC CASSPGTGGAYEQYF
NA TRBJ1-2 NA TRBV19 TGTGCCAGTAAACGAGGAGCGGATAACTATGGCTACACCTTC CASKRGADNYGYTF
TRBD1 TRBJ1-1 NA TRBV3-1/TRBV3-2 TGTGCCAGCAGCCTCACGGGACAGCACACTGAAGCTTTCTTT CASSLTGQHTEAFF
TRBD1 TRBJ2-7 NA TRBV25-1 TGTGCCAGCACCAGGCCTGGACAGGGAAACGAGCAGTACTTC CASTRPGQGNEQYF
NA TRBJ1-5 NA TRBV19 TGTGCCAGTAGTGGCCGGGTCCGGGATCAGCCCCAGCATTTT CASSGRVRDQPQHF
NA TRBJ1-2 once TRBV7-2 TGTGCCAGCAGCTTAGCGAAGCCTAGTAGGCCCGATGGCTACACCTTC CASSLAKPSRPDGYTF
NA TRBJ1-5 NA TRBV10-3 TGTGCCATCAGTGAGTCGAGGTATAGCAATCAGCCCCAGCATTTT CAISESRYSNQPQHF
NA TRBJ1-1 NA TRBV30 TGTGCCTGGAGTGTATTAGGGCAGGGCGATGGAACTGAAGCTTTCTTT CAWSVLGQGDGTEAFF
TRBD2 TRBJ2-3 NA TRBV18 TGTGCCAGCTCACCGCCCCCGGGACTAGCGGCAGATACGCAGTATTTT CASSPPPGLAADTQYF
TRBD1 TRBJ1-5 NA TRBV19 TGTGCCAGTAGGGAACAGGGGATGGGGCTCAATCAGCCCCAGCATTTT CASREQGMGLNQPQHF
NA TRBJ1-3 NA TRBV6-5 TGTGCCAGCAACTTAGGACAGAGCTCTGGAAACACCATATATTTT CASNLGQSSGNTIYF
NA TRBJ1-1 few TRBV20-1 TGCAGTGCAAGTCAAGGGGACACCTCTGAAGCTTTCTTT CSASQGDTSEAFF
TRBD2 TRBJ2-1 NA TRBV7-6 TGTGCCAGCAGCTTAGCGCCCCTAGCGGGAGGGCAGGGAGAGCAGTTCTTC CASSLAPLAGGQGEQFF
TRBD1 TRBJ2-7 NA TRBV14 TGTGCCAGCAGCCAGCTGGGACAGCTCTCCTACGAGCAGTACTTC CASSQLGQLSYEQYF
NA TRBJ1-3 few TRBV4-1 TGCGCCAGCAGCGGTCCAGGGAGGTATGGAAACACCATATATTTT CASSGPGRYGNTIYF
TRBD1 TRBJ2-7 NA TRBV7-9 TGTGCCAGCAGCTTAGGTGAGGGGGCTTACGAGCAGTACTTC CASSLGEGAYEQYF
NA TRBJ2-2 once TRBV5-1 TGCGCCAGCAGCTTGGTTGGAGAATCGGGCGGGGAGCTGTTTTTT CASSLVGESGGELFF
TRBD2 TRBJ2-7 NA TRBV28 TGTGCCAGCAGTCCCGAGGGAGGGTCCTACGAGCAGTACTTC CASSPEGGSYEQYF
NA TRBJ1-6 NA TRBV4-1 TGCGCCAGCAGCCAAGATGGGTCTTTGGGAGGGGACGGGTCACCCCTCCACTTT CASSQDGSLGGDGSPLHF
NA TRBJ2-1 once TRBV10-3 TGTGCCATCAGTGATGAGGAACAGCAGTTCTTC CAISDEEQQFF
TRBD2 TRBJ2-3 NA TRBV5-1 TGCGCCAGCAGATGGGCGGGAGGCACAGATACGCAGTATTTT CASRWAGGTDTQYF
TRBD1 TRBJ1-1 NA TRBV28 TGTGCCAGCAGCCCGGGACAGCGATACACTGAAGCTTTCTTT CASSPGQRYTEAFF
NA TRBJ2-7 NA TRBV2 TGTGCCAGCATACAGGGTTACGAGCAGTACTTC CASIQGYEQYF
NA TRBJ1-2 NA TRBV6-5 TGTGCCAGCACCGTCGACAGACGCTATGGCTACACCTTC CASTVDRRYGYTF
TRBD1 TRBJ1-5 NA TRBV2 TGTGCCAGCAGTTCGGACAGGGGAAATCAGCCCCAGCATTTT CASSSDRGNQPQHF